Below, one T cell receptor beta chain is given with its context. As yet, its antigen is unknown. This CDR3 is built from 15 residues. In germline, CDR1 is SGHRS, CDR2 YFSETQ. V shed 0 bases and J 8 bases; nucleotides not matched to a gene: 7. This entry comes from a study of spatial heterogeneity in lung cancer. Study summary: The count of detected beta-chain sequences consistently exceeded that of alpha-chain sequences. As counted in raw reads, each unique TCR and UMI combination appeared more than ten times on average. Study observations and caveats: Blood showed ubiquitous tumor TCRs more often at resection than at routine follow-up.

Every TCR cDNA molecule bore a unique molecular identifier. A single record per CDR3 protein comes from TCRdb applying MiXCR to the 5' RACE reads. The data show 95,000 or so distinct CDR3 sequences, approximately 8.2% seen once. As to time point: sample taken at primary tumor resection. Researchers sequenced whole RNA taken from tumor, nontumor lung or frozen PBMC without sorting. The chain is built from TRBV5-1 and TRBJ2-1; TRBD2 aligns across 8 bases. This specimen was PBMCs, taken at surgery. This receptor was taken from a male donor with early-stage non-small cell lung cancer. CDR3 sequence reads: CASSLAAGVIYEQFF. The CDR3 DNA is TGCGCCAGCAGCTTGGCAGCGGGAGTAATATATGAGCAGTTCTTC.